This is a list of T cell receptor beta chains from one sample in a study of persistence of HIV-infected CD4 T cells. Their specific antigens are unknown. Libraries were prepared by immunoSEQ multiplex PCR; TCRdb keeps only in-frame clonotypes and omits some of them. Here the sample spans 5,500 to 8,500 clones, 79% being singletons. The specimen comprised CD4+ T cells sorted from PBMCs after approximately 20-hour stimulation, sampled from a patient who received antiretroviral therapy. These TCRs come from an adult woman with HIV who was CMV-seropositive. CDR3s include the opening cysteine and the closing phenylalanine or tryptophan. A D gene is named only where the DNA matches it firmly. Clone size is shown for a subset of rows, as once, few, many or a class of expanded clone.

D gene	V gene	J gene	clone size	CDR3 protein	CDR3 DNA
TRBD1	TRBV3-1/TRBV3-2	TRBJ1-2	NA	CASSHRSAGGNYGYTF	TGTGCCAGCAGCCATAGGTCCGCAGGGGGTAACTATGGCTACACCTTC
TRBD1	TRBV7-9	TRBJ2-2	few	CASSLVQGAHTGELFF	TGTGCCAGCAGCTTAGTTCAGGGGGCTCACACCGGGGAGCTGTTTTTT
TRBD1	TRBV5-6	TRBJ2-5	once	CASSPPWDRGREGETQYF	TGTGCCAGCAGCCCGCCCTGGGACAGGGGGCGTGAAGGAGAGACCCAGTACTTC
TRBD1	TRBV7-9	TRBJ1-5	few	CASSRGQGGSQPQHF	TGTGCCAGCAGCCGTGGACAGGGGGGCTCTCAGCCCCAGCATTTT
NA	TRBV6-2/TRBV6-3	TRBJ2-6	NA	CASSSPGLLSFGANVLTF	TGTGCCAGCAGTTCACCGGGACTTCTTAGCTTCGGGGCCAACGTCCTGACTTTC
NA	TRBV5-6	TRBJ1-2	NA	CASSRSGYYGYTF	TGTGCCAGCAGCAGATCCGGATACTATGGCTACACCTTC
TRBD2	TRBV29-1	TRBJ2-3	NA	CSVEEWGGKYF	TGCAGCGTTGAAGAATGGGGAGGGAAGTATTTT
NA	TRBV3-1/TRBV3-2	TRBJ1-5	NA	CASSQGGREYQPQHF	TGTGCCAGCAGCCAAGGGGGCAGGGAATATCAGCCCCAGCATTTT
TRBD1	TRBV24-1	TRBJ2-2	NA	CATSDLGSGGTGELFF	TGTGCCACCAGTGATTTAGGTTCAGGGGGCACCGGGGAGCTGTTTTTT
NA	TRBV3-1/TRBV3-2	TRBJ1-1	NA	CASSHGVTEAFF	TGTGCCAGCAGCCATGGGGTCACTGAAGCTTTCTTT
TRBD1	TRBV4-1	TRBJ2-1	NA	CASSQERTGRPHEQFF	TGCGCCAGCAGCCAAGAACGGACAGGGCGACCCCATGAGCAGTTCTTC
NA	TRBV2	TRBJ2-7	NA	CASSRDWDEQYF	TGTGCCAGCAGTCGGGACTGGGACGAGCAGTACTTC
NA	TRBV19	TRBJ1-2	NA	CASSVADYGYTF	TGTGCCAGTAGTGTAGCAGACTATGGCTACACCTTC
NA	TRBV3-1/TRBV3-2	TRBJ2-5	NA	CASSPRLETQYF	TGTGCCAGCAGCCCCAGACTGGAGACCCAGTACTTC
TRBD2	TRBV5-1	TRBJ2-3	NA	CASSRDPSGGGGTDTQYF	TGCGCCAGCAGCCGGGATCCTAGCGGGGGCGGTGGGACAGATACGCAGTATTTT
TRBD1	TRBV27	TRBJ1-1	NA	CASSLKGQGVNTEAFF	TGTGCCAGCAGTTTAAAGGGACAGGGGGTGAACACTGAAGCTTTCTTT
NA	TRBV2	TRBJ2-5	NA	CASSPDTRETQYF	TGTGCCAGCAGTCCGGACACGCGAGAGACCCAGTACTTC
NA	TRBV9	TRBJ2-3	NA	CASSVGTKDTQYF	TGTGCCAGCAGCGTAGGAACGAAGGATACGCAGTATTTT